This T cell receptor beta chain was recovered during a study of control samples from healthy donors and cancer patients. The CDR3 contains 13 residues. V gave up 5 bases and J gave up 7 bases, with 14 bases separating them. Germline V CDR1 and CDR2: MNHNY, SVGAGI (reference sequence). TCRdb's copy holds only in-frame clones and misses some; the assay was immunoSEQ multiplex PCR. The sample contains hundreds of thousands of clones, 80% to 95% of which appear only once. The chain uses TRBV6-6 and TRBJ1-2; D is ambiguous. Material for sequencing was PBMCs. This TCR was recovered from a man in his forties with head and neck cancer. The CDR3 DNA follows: TGTGCCAGCAGTCGATCAGACATACCTGGCTACACCTTC. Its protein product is CASSRSDIPGYTF.